The 8 T cell receptor beta chains presented below share a single source sample, sequenced in a study of blood T cell repertoires in COVID-19. The table came from immunoSEQ multiplex PCR; TCRdb's copy has only in-frame clones and leaves some out. The sample holds 100,000 or so clones, 85% to 95% seen once. Sequenced input: peripheral blood. The receptors were sampled from a man aged 45 to 65 with active COVID-19.

The chain employs TRBV28 and TRBJ2-1; D uncertain. The CDR3 spans 14 residues. Germline V gene data show CDR1 as MDHEN and CDR2 as SYDVKM. The V end was cut by 5 bases, the J end by 3 bases, with 11 bases between. The chain's CDR3 is CASSENKSYNEQFF. The CDR3 bases are TGTGCCAGCAGTGAAAACAAAAGCTACAATGAGCAGTTCTTC.

The gene calls are TRBV7-9 and TRBJ2-1, with D hard to call. The CDR3 is 17 amino acids. Germline V gene sequence: CDR1 SEHNR, CDR2 FQNEAQ (reference sequence). Trimming pared 1 base from V and 3 bases from J, leaving 16 bases between. CDR3 in amino acids: CASSLVRLQSSYNEQFF. The CDR3, as DNA: TGTGCCAGCAGCTTAGTGCGACTCCAGAGTAGCTACAATGAGCAGTTCTTC.

J is TRBJ1-2 and V is TRBV5-4; D is unclear. Germline V lookup: CDR1 SGHNT, CDR2 YYREEE (reference sequence). This CDR3 region has 13 residues. V was trimmed by 3 bases and J by 5 bases, leaving 11 bases between them. CDR3 region: CASSSDAGYGYTF. CDR3 bases: TGTGCCAGCAGCTCGGACGCGGGTTATGGCTACACCTTC.

This clone was picked up a small number of times. The chain joins TRBV24-1 to TRBJ1-5; 7 bases fit TRBD1. Germline CDR1 is KGHDR and CDR2 is SFDVKD. The junction had 4 bases not matched to a gene; V was cut back by 9 bases and J by 3 bases. The CDR3 is made up of 13 amino acids. The CDR3 is CATQGQHNQPQHF. The CDR3 DNA sequence: TGTGCCACCCAGGGACAGCACAATCAGCCCCAGCATTTT.

This chain uses TRBV2 with TRBJ2-1; 13 bases align to TRBD2. J lost 7 bases, V lost 7 bases, and 7 bases had no gene match. This CDR3 comprises 15 residues. Germline V gene data show CDR1 as SNHLY and CDR2 as FYNNEI. CDR3 residues: CASNRLAGGGNEQFF. CDR3 nucleotides: TGTGCCAGCAACCGACTAGCGGGAGGCGGAAATGAGCAGTTCTTC.

The V gene is TRBV12-5, the J gene TRBJ2-6; D is unclear. This CDR3 has 14 residues. CDR1 is LGHNT, CDR2 FRNRAP, per germline. V dropped 7 bases and J dropped 0 bases, with 7 bases sitting between them. The CDR3 sequence is CASDSSSGANVLTF. Here the CDR3 DNA reads TGTGCTAGTGACTCAAGCTCTGGGGCCAACGTCCTGACTTTC.

This chain connects TRBV6-5 to TRBJ1-2, with 9 bases fitting TRBD1. The CDR3 runs to 13 residues. The V gene's germline CDR1 is MNHEY and CDR2 SVGAGI. Trimming cost V 5 bases and J 3 bases; bases outside gene matches: 1. CDR3 region: CASSRTGDYGYTF. Here the CDR3 DNA reads TGTGCCAGCAGTAGGACAGGGGACTATGGCTACACCTTC.

V gene TRBV28 combines with J gene TRBJ2-7, with TRBD2 matching 7 bases. The CDR3 has 17 residues. The junction had 22 bases not matched to a gene; V was cut back by 5 bases and J by 9 bases. The germline gives CDR1 MDHEN, CDR2 SYDVKM. CDR3 in amino acids: CASSSGTPQGPARWQYF. CDR3 DNA sequence: TGTGCCAGCAGTAGCGGGACTCCACAAGGGCCCGCTCGCTGGCAGTACTTC.